Sequencing of this TCR beta chain was carried out in a study of blood T cells in healthy people across ages. PCR was performed a second time for about 7 to 11 cycles using a sample-barcoded 5' primer and a J-beta primer mix. TCRdb ran MiXCR on the 5' RACE reads and lists one entry per CDR3 protein. The sample holds some 760,000 distinct CDR3 sequences; 25% are singletons and the top ten take approximately 4%. The CDR3 consists of 15 residues. Germline CDR1 is MGHRA and CDR2 is YSYEKL. Trimming pared 1 base from V and 3 bases from J, leaving 12 bases between. Each sample yielded at least 6 million isolated PBMCs. This same sample was also taken into another study, of T cells of mothers and their children. This second report adds: Overlap in related mother-child pairs always slightly exceeded unrelated pairs, never significantly. No persistent microchimeric T cell clones were detected at roughly 94 clones per million clonotypes sensitivity.

The chain uses TRBV4-1 and TRBJ1-1; no clear D. The source material was blood. The clonotype originates from a boy under 18 in good health. The CDR3 DNA follows: TGCGCCAGCAGCCAAGGGATCTCGGGGTACACTGAAGCTTTCTTT. Protein sequence: CASSQGISGYTEAFF.